Each of the 20 T cell receptor beta chains below was sequenced from the same sample in a study of Tregs in tolerant kidney transplant recipients. Recipients received nonmyeloablative bone marrow transplants from related graft donors, with transient mixed chimerism. This table comes from immunoSEQ multiplex PCR, and its TCRdb copy is limited to in-frame clones, with some not included. This sample carries some 6,000 clones, with about 39% going to the ten biggest clones. The starting material was CD8+ T cells from blood (PBMCs), obtained 12 months after the transplant. These receptors all stem from a human patient who received a combined kidney and bone marrow transplant. Some T cells may arise from the graft donor.

On this clone: The read ends 3 residues before the CDR3 terminus; that terminus is restored from the germline J gene. The chain combines TRBV20-1 with TRBJ2-7; TRBD2 aligns across 9 bases. The V gene end was trimmed by 6 bases and the J gene end by 6 bases; junction bases not matched to a gene: 9. Germline-derived CDR1 and CDR2 are DFQATT and SNEGSKA (reference sequence). The CDR3 extends over 13 amino acids. The part of the CDR3 DNA that was read is TGCAGTGCCAGCATGACTAGCGGAGGCGAG. Protein sequence: CSASMTSGGE. The full CDR3 reads CSASMTSGGEQYF.

With respect to this clone: The sequence runs out 3 residues before the end of the CDR3; the remainder is reconstructed from the germline J gene. The J gene is TRBJ2-7, the V gene TRBV7-6; 9 nucleotides match TRBD1. The V gene's germline CDR1 is SGHVS and CDR2 FNYEAQ. Unmatched junction bases numbered 12, after V lost 5 bases and J lost 4 bases. There are 16 residues in the CDR3. CDR3 sequence reads: CASSPRGQGGSYEQYF. CDR3 DNA, as far as it was read: TGTGCCAGCAGCCCTAGGGGACAGGGCGGAAGTTACGAG.

Points on this clone: Read coverage stops 3 residues before the CDR3 terminus; the germline J gene supplies the remainder. The rearrangement joins TRBV7-1 to TRBJ2-4; D perhaps matches TRBD2 (5 bases). TRBV7-1 is assigned to the ORF class and has an uncertain function. V was cut by 3 bases and J by 3 bases, with 30 bases left in between. This CDR3 comprises 21 residues. The covered CDR3 bases are TGTGCCAGCAGCTCTTTCGTCGGGGAATTTTACTCCCTAGATGACAAAAACATT. Its protein is CASSSFVGEFYSLDDKNI. The whole CDR3 is CASSSFVGEFYSLDDKNIQYF.

Of note for this clone: The read comes to an end 3 residues before the CDR3 does, leaving the germline J gene to fill in the end. J is TRBJ1-2 and V is TRBV2, with TRBD1 as a possible D gene (5 bases). The ends were cut back, 6 bases at V and 3 bases at J, with 14 bases in the middle. Germline V lookup: CDR1 SNHLY, CDR2 FYNNEI. This CDR3 has 14 residues. The chain's CDR3 is CASSEYQGYYGYTF. The CDR3 bases that were read are TGTGCCAGCAGCGAATACCAGGGTTACTATGGC.

CDR3 DNA (partial): TGCGCCAGCAGCCCGGACAGGGTGAATGAG. It is translated as CASSPDRVNE. In full, the CDR3 is CASSPDRVNEQFF. This rearrangement joins TRBV4-1 to TRBJ2-1; 8 bases are a match to TRBD1. The CDR3 end lies 3 residues beyond the end of the read and is filled in from the germline J gene. The germline V gene has CDR1 MGHRA and CDR2 YSYEKL. This CDR3 comprises 13 residues. Trimming removed 4 bases from V and 7 bases from J; junction bases left unmatched: 3.

A remark on this clone: The read is 3 residues too short to cover the CDR3 end, so that end is filled in from the germline J gene. The V gene is TRBV13, the J gene TRBJ1-5; D is uncertain. The CDR3 loop spans 13 amino acids. Germline CDR1 and CDR2: PRHDT and FYEKMQ (reference sequence). Trimming left V 0 bases short and J 5 bases short, with 5 bases between. The CDR3 region is CASSLGRDQPQHF. The sequenced part of the CDR3 DNA is TGTGCCAGCAGCTTAGGGAGGGATCAGCCC.

In the case of this clone: The missing CDR3 end, 3 residues past where the read stops, is filled in from the germline J gene. The chain links TRBV6-2 or TRBV6-3 to TRBJ2-7; 8 bases match TRBD2. V was pared by 2 bases and J by 4 bases, with 7 bases of the junction left unmatched. This CDR3 region has 15 residues. Germline V gene sequence: CDR1 MNHEY, CDR2 SVGEGT. CDR3 DNA, as far as it was read: TGTGCCAGCAGTTACACCAGCGGGAGTAATTACGAG. Translated, it gives CASSYTSGSNYE. The whole CDR3 is CASSYTSGSNYEQYF.

Concerning this clone itself: The CDR3 end falls 3 residues outside the read, so it is completed with the germline J gene. The chain has TRBV19 and TRBJ2-7, with D maybe TRBD1 (5 bases). Trimming pared 4 bases from V and 3 bases from J, leaving 7 bases between. The CDR3 is made up of 12 amino acids. Germline lookup yields CDR1 LNHDA and CDR2 SQIVND (reference sequence). This CDR3 is CASSSDSYEQYF. CDR3 DNA, as far as it was read: TGTGCCAGTAGTAGTGACAGCTACGAG. Looking up the rest from reference TRBV19 and TRBJ2-7 gives the full variable domain: DGGITQSPKYLFRKEGQNVTLSCEQNLNHDAMYWYRQDPGQGLRLIYYSQIVNDFQKGDIAEGYSVSREKKESFPLTVTSAQKNPTAFYLCASSSDSYEQYFGPGTRLTVT.

Worth noting for this clone: The sequence runs out 3 residues before the end of the CDR3; the remainder is reconstructed from the germline J gene. V usage is TRBV30 and J usage is TRBJ2-1, with 10 positions matching TRBD2. After removal of 1 base from V and 7 bases from J, the junction contained 4 bases not matched to a gene. The CDR3 spans 14 residues. Germline assignment: CDR1 GTSNPN and CDR2 SVGIG (reference sequence). Incomplete CDR3 DNA: TGTGCCTGGAGTGGGCCGGGACTAGCGAATGAG. This sequence encodes CAWSGPGLANE. The full CDR3 protein reads CAWSGPGLANEQFF.

On this clone itself: The CDR3 end is not reached by the read, which stops 3 residues before it; the germline J gene fills it in. The J gene is TRBJ2-7, the V gene TRBV4-1; the D is unclear. The CDR3 totals 12 residues. The V end lost 1 base, the J end lost 5 bases, and 6 bases lay between the germline ends. CDR1 and CDR2 (germline): MGHRA, YSYEKL. The CDR3 sequence is CASSQVADEQYF. The covered CDR3 bases are TGCGCCAGCAGCCAAGTGGCTGACGAG.

Points on this clone: Sequencing ends 3 residues short of the CDR3 end; the germline J gene provides the rest. V and J are TRBV19 and TRBJ1-1, with 9 bases aligning to TRBD1. With 1 base clipped from V and 0 bases from J, the junction kept 6 bases outside the gene matches. CDR1 is LNHDA, CDR2 SQIVND, per germline (reference sequence). The CDR3 covers 17 residues. The CDR3 bases that were read are TGTGCCAGTAGTATAGGGGGACAGGGCAGTATGAACACTGAA. Translating gives CASSIGGQGSMNTE. The CDR3 in full is CASSIGGQGSMNTEAFF.

Frequency places this clone as medium-sized. The read is 3 residues too short to cover the CDR3 end, so that end is filled in from the germline J gene. The V call is TRBV20-1, the J call TRBJ2-4, with TRBD2 matching 9 bases. CDR3 length: 16 residues. Germline-derived CDR1 and CDR2 are DFQATT and SNEGSKA (reference sequence). Trimming removed 3 bases from V and 6 bases from J; junction bases left unmatched: 12. The chain's CDR3 is CSARDRPGLASNIQYF. CDR3 bases read: TGCAGTGCTAGGGATAGACCGGGACTAGCTTCAAACATT.

Remarks on this clone: The DNA ends 3 residues before the CDR3 does, and the rest of the CDR3 is filled in from the germline J gene. The genes are TRBV27 and TRBJ2-7, with 9 positions matching TRBD1. V gave up 5 bases and J gave up 3 bases; unmatched junction bases: 5. CDR1 and CDR2 (germline): MNHEY, SMNVEV (reference sequence). The CDR3 is made up of 14 amino acids. The CDR3 DNA, read in part, is TGTGCCAGCAGTCCAGGGACAGGGTACTACGAG. Amino acids: CASSPGTGYYE. The complete CDR3 sequence is CASSPGTGYYEQYF.

Of note for this clone: From the germline J gene comes the end of the CDR3, since the read stops 3 residues before it. The rearrangement links TRBV27 to TRBJ2-7, with D unclear. The CDR3 is 13 amino acids. V dropped 5 bases and J dropped 0 bases, with 8 bases sitting between them. Germline V gene sequence: CDR1 MNHEY, CDR2 SMNVEV (reference sequence). CDR3 residues: CASSPQVSYEQYF. The sequenced part of the CDR3 DNA is TGTGCCAGCAGTCCCCAGGTCTCCTACGAG.

With regard to this clone: The read comes to an end 3 residues before the CDR3 does, leaving the germline J gene to fill in the end. The chain combines TRBV30 with TRBJ2-1; D is unresolved. Trimming stripped 8 bases from V and 7 bases from J, with 12 bases between. Germline CDR1 GTSNPN, CDR2 SVGIG (reference sequence). The CDR3 is 11 residues long. CDR3 protein: CAQEGWNEQFF. Incomplete CDR3 DNA: TGTGCCCAGGAAGGGTGGAATGAG.

On this clone itself: Sequencing ends 3 residues short of the CDR3 end; the germline J gene provides the rest. The V and J genes are TRBV19 and TRBJ1-5; D might be TRBD1 (6 bases). CDR3 length: 17 residues. Germline V gene data show CDR1 as LNHDA and CDR2 as SQIVND (reference sequence). V lost 3 bases and J 0 bases, leaving 15 bases between the germline ends. This CDR3 is CASSMNSGDYSNQPQHF. CDR3 bases read: TGTGCCAGTAGTATGAATTCAGGGGACTATAGCAATCAGCCC.

On this clone: The CDR3 end lies 3 residues beyond the end of the read and is filled in from the germline J gene. The genes are TRBV7-2 and TRBJ2-7; D not resolved. Trimming pared 5 bases from V and 4 bases from J, leaving 15 bases between. The CDR3 sequence is 14 residues long. Germline CDR1 is SGHTA and CDR2 is FQGNSA. The CDR3 bases that were read are TGTGCCAGCAGCCCAGGATCCAACCTATACGAG. Translated, it gives CASSPGSNLYE. The whole CDR3 reads CASSPGSNLYEQYF.

Regarding this clone: The DNA ends 3 residues before the CDR3 does, and the rest of the CDR3 is filled in from the germline J gene. The genes are TRBV19 and TRBJ2-3; 8 bases are shared with TRBD2. With 0 bases clipped from V and 0 bases from J, the junction kept 8 bases outside the gene matches. The CDR3 extends over 18 amino acids. From germline, CDR1 is LNHDA and CDR2 SQIVND (reference sequence). CDR3 region: CASSIEVTSDYSTDTQYF. The sequenced CDR3 bases are TGTGCCAGTAGTATAGAAGTGACTAGCGACTATAGCACAGATACG.

As regards this clone: The CDR3 end is not reached by the read, which stops 3 residues before it; the germline J gene fills it in. The chain employs TRBV19 and TRBJ1-5; a possible D gene is TRBD1 (6 bases). The V gene lost 9 bases and the J gene lost 3 bases, with 12 bases spanning the gap. CDR1 is LNHDA and CDR2 is SQIVND in the germline V gene (reference sequence). The CDR3 is 13 amino acids. The CDR3: CASWTVPNQPQHF. CDR3 DNA (partial): TGTGCCAGCTGGACAGTCCCCAATCAGCCC.

This clone is large by frequency. The read ends 3 residues early relative to the CDR3; the germline J gene fills the gap. The rearrangement links TRBV7-3 to TRBJ2-5; D may be TRBD1 (6 bases). Trimming shortened V by 5 bases and J by 4 bases, and 14 bases separated the two germline ends. This CDR3 contains 14 residues. The germline V gene has CDR1 SGHTA and CDR2 FQGTGA. This chain's CDR3 is CASSPMGAGETQYF. The sequenced CDR3 bases are TGTGCCAGCAGCCCGATGGGGGCCGGAGAGACC.